The rows below give T cell receptor beta chains drawn from one sample of a study of blood T cells in healthy people across ages. Each CDR3 protein gets one entry after TCRdb re-called the 5' RACE reads with MiXCR. The repertoire holds a few hundred thousand distinct CDR3 sequences, with roughly half as singletons. The sample comprised blood. These receptors all come from a man in his 60s in good health. CDR3s include the opening cysteine and the closing phenylalanine or tryptophan. The order of the fields is clone size, J gene, V gene, D gene, CDR3 protein. A D gene is named only where the DNA matches it firmly. Clone size is shown for a subset of rows, as once, few, many or a class of expanded clone.

>-|TRBJ2-6|TRBV6-1|TRBD1
CASSELYRTGVSGANVLTF
>-|TRBJ2-7|TRBV12-3/TRBV12-4|-
CASRRRGVGSYEQYF
>once|TRBJ1-2|TRBV7-9|TRBD1
CASSVGQTTYGYTF
>-|TRBJ2-3|TRBV29-1|TRBD1
CSVEDRTGWTDTQYF
>-|TRBJ2-1|TRBV30|-
CAWSRQINEQFF
>-|TRBJ2-1|TRBV20-1|TRBD2
CSAPTGTSGYNEQFF
>-|TRBJ2-5|TRBV27|TRBD2
CASSQLAGGEETQYF
>-|-|TRBV12-3/TRBV12-4|TRBD1
CASSPPLGQGTTYEQYF
>-|TRBJ2-7|TRBV20-1|-
CSASLPGSYEQYF
>few|TRBJ2-3|TRBV20-1|TRBD2
CSARDPGLAVTDTQYF
>-|TRBJ2-6|TRBV4-1|-
CASSQDYSGANVLTF
>-|TRBJ2-1|TRBV14|TRBD2
CASNQDRASGYNEQFF
>-|TRBJ2-3|TRBV20-1|TRBD2
CSARRLAGVNTQYF
>-|TRBJ2-3|TRBV4-1|-
CASSLRLEHYTDTQYF
>-|TRBJ2-1|TRBV21-1|-
CASSKREGREGYEQFF
>-|TRBJ2-1|TRBV7-6|-
CASSWNSGNEQFF
>-|TRBJ2-5|TRBV20-1|-
CSARLNQETQYF
>-|TRBJ2-3|TRBV5-1|-
CASSLAPGVGTDTQYF
>few|TRBJ2-5|TRBV29-1|-
CSALRGGTQYF
>few|TRBJ2-7|TRBV18|-
CASSARGEQYF
>-|TRBJ2-5|TRBV25-1|-
CASSELGRGEQYF
>-|-|TRBV20-1|-
CSASSEQGFIYEQYF
>-|TRBJ1-5|TRBV28|-
CAGRGTNQPQHF
>-|-|TRBV5-1|TRBD2
CASSGGLAALPYEQYF
>-|TRBJ2-3|TRBV3-1|TRBD1
CASSQGTGGDTQYF
>-|TRBJ2-2|TRBV19|TRBD1
CASGRGQQNTGELFF
>-|TRBJ2-5|TRBV11-2|TRBD1
CASSRQPQGAGETQYF
>-|TRBJ1-1|TRBV4-3|-
CASSQVAGAVTEAFF
>-|TRBJ2-7|TRBV7-9|TRBD2
CASSALGGGLAGNEQYF
>-|TRBJ2-5|TRBV12-3/TRBV12-4|TRBD1
CASSWTGSQETQYF
>few|TRBJ2-7|TRBV29-1|TRBD1
CSVATGVGEQYF
>-|TRBJ2-7|TRBV20-1|-
CSARDPTKSYEQYF
>few|TRBJ2-7|TRBV6-5|TRBD1
CASSSAGQESSYEQYF
>-|TRBJ2-5|TRBV20-1|TRBD2
CSARPGGQETQYF
>-|TRBJ1-1|TRBV10-3|-
CAISVETNTEAFF
>once|TRBJ1-2|TRBV14|-
CASSRYREGYGYTF
>-|-|TRBV20-1|-
CSARDHRAEQYF
>-|TRBJ2-7|TRBV20-1|-
CSASKGPRGPYEQYF
>-|TRBJ2-7|TRBV5-1|-
CASMPGHSRPPYEQYF
>-|TRBJ2-7|TRBV6-5|-
CASSGAATYEQYF
>-|TRBJ2-3|TRBV12-3/TRBV12-4|-
CASRGARGADAEYF
>-|TRBJ1-4|TRBV27|-
CASSGAPGGKLFF
>-|TRBJ2-3|TRBV7-9|-
CASSHTVDTQYF
>-|TRBJ2-3|TRBV6-6|TRBD1
CASSYSIQGASTDTQYF
>-|TRBJ2-7|TRBV6-6|TRBD1
CASSFGGQGAYEQYF
>few|TRBJ1-1|TRBV7-9|TRBD1
CASTKGQAHTEAFF
>-|TRBJ1-5|TRBV12-3/TRBV12-4|-
CASSFDGFNQPQHF
>-|-|TRBV20-1|-
CSARSPPETQYF
>few|TRBJ2-1|TRBV20-1|-
CSASRGNEQFF
>few|-|TRBV10-3|TRBD1
CAIALSGQGPYEQYF
>-|TRBJ2-1|TRBV12-5|TRBD2
CASGQRLAGGDEQFF
>-|TRBJ2-1|TRBV29-1|-
CSVAGQYNEQFF
>-|TRBJ1-4|TRBV7-9|TRBD1
CASSRTGGAMGEKLFF